This T cell receptor (beta chain) was identified in a study of T cell responses to AZD1222 COVID-19 vaccine (dated by TCRdb to about 2021). At the level of the whole study: A total of 230 to 250 trial participants underwent TCR sequencing, of whom about 210 had received two doses of AZD1222 and approximately 25 had received two doses of the MenACWY control vaccine. Trial participants were enrolled by age into subgroups of 18-55, 56-69 and 70-plus years, and about 150, 27 and 61 TCR-sequenced participants, respectively, were included in these subgroups. Broad study findings and their caveats: Participants were mostly white British and included more females than males, and it was suggested by the authors that clonal diversity may have been underestimated. The whole spike protein was spanned by vaccine-associated CD4 TCRs, and dominant responses were seen in regions 160-218 and 743-854. Conclusions about previously exposed vaccinees were limited because only six AZD1222 recipients were SARS-CoV-2 seropositive at baseline. Because no day 14 peak-response samples were available, the repertoires could be characterized only after the peak T cell response. A significant rise in spike-specific TCR breadth and depth was observed after two AZD1222 doses relative to day 0 and relative to MenACWY recipients. The 56-69-year group was small, and its depth increase did not reach significance, likely because of low power. Reportedly, close to half of the unique spike-specific TCRs recognized epitopes lying outside the regions that are mutated in the B.1.351 and B.1.1.7 variants.

The CDR3 regions of human TCRbeta chains were subjected to immunosequencing. Regarding the original processing steps: TCRs in the repertoires were matched against a reference library of SARS-CoV-2-specific TCRs that had been generated with the MIRA antigen-specificity platform. Breadth was defined as the fraction of unique TCRs that were SARS-CoV-2-associated, and depth was defined as the fraction of total T cells that were SARS-CoV-2-associated. Using the MIRA data, each spike-specific TCR was assigned both to the spike region to which the TCR was reactive and to a CD4 or CD8 class. Log10-transformed breadth and depth values were compared by one-way ANOVA with Sidak's multiple comparisons tests. TCRdb mirrors the immuneACCESS table, restricted to in-frame sequences. Some clones are absent from its copies; in checked studies, under half trace to an unresolved V gene, and the reason for the others is unknown. D and trimming were read from the DNA, whereas the V and J calls and clone size are those reported in that table. Present in this sample are approximately 80,000 clones, approximately 85% of which were seen just once. The leading ten clones occupy about 3.4% of the sample.

Its CDR3 holds 14 amino acids, cysteine through phenylalanine. Here the CDR3 DNA is all that survives: 42 bases in frame from base 1. Relative to germline, V is 4 bases shorter and J is 5 bases shorter, with 12 bases between their ends. Taken from the germline V gene (reference sequence), the CDR1 and CDR2 loops are LNHDA and SQIVND. The time point label for this specimen denotes: about 28 days (+/-7) after the second vaccine dose. AZD1222 recipients given second doses at about 4 weeks or at about 12 weeks were pooled, since spike-specific TCR depth and breadth were not found to differ between the two schedules. The vaccinee samples were drawn from two UK trials, COV001 and COV002, one of which was a single-blind randomized controlled phase 2/3 trial testing AZD1222 (ChAdOx1 nCoV-19) in healthy adults. For TCRbeta chain sequencing, PBMC samples from trial participants were taken at day 0 and at day 28 after the second dose.

As concerns this clone: The antigen it binds to is not known. No clone much larger than this one lies a single base away; base qualities are absent.

Specimen: peripheral blood, collected 28 days after the second AZD1222 dose. The sequence is built from TRBV19 and TRBJ2-1; the D gene is possibly TRBD1, with 6 bases matching. The receptor's source is an adult who received the AZD1222 COVID-19 vaccine. The nucleotide sequence reads as follows: TGTGCCAGTAGTACACAGGGTATCCACAATGAGCAGTTCTTC. This yields the protein CASSTQGIHNEQFF.